The next 15 T cell receptor beta chains were all read from a single sample in a study of cytomegalovirus exposure and HLA in healthy donors. Primers included in the PCR were 60 Vbeta and 13 Jbeta primers. Using immunoSEQ multiplex PCR, the repertoire was profiled, and TCRdb retains in-frame clones only, with some absent. The sample holds approximately 220,000 clones, approximately 82% seen once. Sample: PBMCs. Receptors originate from a man between 18 and 35 years old in good health and CMV-seronegative.

CDR3: CSVGGGMSSYNEQFF. The CDR3 DNA sequence: TGCAGCGTTGGTGGCGGGATGAGCTCCTACAATGAGCAGTTCTTC. The rearrangement links TRBV29-1 to TRBJ2-1; D may be TRBD2 (6 bases). Germline CDR1 is SQVTM and CDR2 is ANQGSEA. The CDR3 length is 15 residues. The germline V and J ends were trimmed by 4 bases and 0 bases, with 13 bases remaining between them.

The rearrangement joins TRBV7-8 to TRBJ2-1, with 9 bases lining up with TRBD2. The CDR3 is made up of 16 amino acids. V lost 1 base and J lost 8; bases outside the gene matches: 9. CDR1 and CDR2 (germline): SGHVS, FQNEAQ. CDR3 in amino acids: CASSLVPAGGIDEQFF. CDR3 DNA sequence: TGTGCCAGCAGCTTAGTTCCAGCGGGAGGTATAGATGAGCAGTTCTTC.

In this sample, this clone turned up a few times. V gene TRBV4-1 combines with J gene TRBJ2-7; the match to TRBD2 covers 7 bases. V shed 1 base, J shed 2 bases, and the junction held 2 bases outside the gene matches. The germline CDR1 and CDR2 sequences are MGHRA and YSYEKL. This CDR3 has 14 amino acids. CDR3 bases: TGCGCCAGCAGCCAAGGGGAGGGCCCCTACGAGCAGTACTTC. Translated, it gives CASSQGEGPYEQYF.

The CDR3 bases are TGCGCCAGCAGCCCAGCGACAGGGTACAATGAAAAACTGTTTTTT. Its translation: CASSPATGYNEKLFF. This chain connects TRBV4-1 to TRBJ1-4; 7 bases agree with TRBD1. This CDR3 is 15 amino acids long. Germline trimming cut 4 bases from V and 5 bases from J; bases unmatched to any gene: 7. The germline V gene encodes CDR1 MGHRA and CDR2 YSYEKL.

Written as DNA, the CDR3 is TGTGCCAGTAGTGGGACGGAGACTAGCGGCTCCTACGAGCAGTACTTC. Encoded protein: CASSGTETSGSYEQYF. The V call is TRBV19, the J call TRBJ2-7, with 9 bases identical to TRBD2. V shed 5 bases and J 0 bases; nucleotides not matched to a gene: 8. Germline-derived CDR1 and CDR2 are LNHDA and SQIVND (reference sequence). The CDR3 loop spans 16 amino acids.

CDR3 residues: CAWSVLLNTEAFF. For the CDR3, the DNA is TGTGCCTGGAGTGTACTCCTTAACACTGAAGCTTTCTTT. The chain carries TRBV30 and TRBJ1-1; D unresolved. CDR1 is GTSNPN and CDR2 is SVGIG in the germline V gene (reference sequence). The CDR3 sequence is 13 residues long. V was shortened by 0 bases and J by 2 bases, with 7 bases between the two germline ends.

The rearrangement uses TRBV5-1 and TRBJ2-1, with D unresolved. Per germline, CDR1 SGHRS and CDR2 YFSETQ. The CDR3 is made up of 12 amino acids. V was shortened by 5 bases and J by 8 bases, with 11 bases between the two germline ends. The CDR3 DNA follows: TGCGCCAGCAGTTGGATAGGAGATGAGCAGTTCTTC. It codes for CASSWIGDEQFF.

A few counts support this clone. V gene TRBV4-1 combines with J gene TRBJ2-3; TRBD2 matches 14 bases. The CDR3 has 19 amino acids. The junction had 8 bases not matched to a gene; V was cut back by 0 bases and J by 3 bases. CDR1 is MGHRA and CDR2 is YSYEKL in the germline V gene. CDR3 bases: TGCGCCAGCAGCCAAGAAGGGGGGACTAGCGGGAGAATGACAGATACGCAGTATTTT. Protein: CASSQEGGTSGRMTDTQYF.

The CDR3 DNA is TGTGCCAGCAGTTACGTCTTCCCTTTCACAGATACGCAGTATTTT. Translating gives CASSYVFPFTDTQYF. The chain employs TRBV6-5 and TRBJ2-3; no clear D. Germline V gives CDR1 MNHEY, CDR2 SVGAGI. The CDR3 is made up of 15 amino acids. The ends were cut back, 2 bases at V and 2 bases at J, with 11 bases in the middle.

The chain combines TRBV29-1 with TRBJ1-2; TRBD1 agrees at 9 bases. This CDR3 contains 17 residues. Germline V gene lookup returns CDR1 SQVTM and CDR2 ANQGSEA. V lost 3 bases and J lost 7; bases outside the gene matches: 18. The CDR3 reads CSVERWQKGTGWGGYTF. DNA of the CDR3: TGCAGCGTTGAGAGGTGGCAGAAAGGGACAGGGTGGGGTGGCTACACCTTC.

V is TRBV28 and J is TRBJ2-7; TRBD2 matches 8 bases. The V gene end was trimmed by 6 bases and the J gene end by 6 bases; junction bases not matched to a gene: 10. The CDR3 consists of 14 residues. Germline CDR1 MDHEN, CDR2 SYDVKM. The CDR3: CASSLGGASGEQYF. CDR3 sequence (DNA): TGTGCCAGCAGCCTCGGGGGGGCTAGCGGCGAGCAGTACTTC.

The chain links TRBV7-6 to TRBJ2-7, with 8 bases lining up with TRBD2. Germline-derived CDR1 and CDR2 are SGHVS and FNYEAQ. Trimming cost V 5 bases and J 5 bases; bases outside gene matches: 11. The CDR3 runs 15 residues. The CDR3 DNA is TGTGCCAGCAGCCATTACGGGCGGGGGGTCGACGAGCAGTACTTC. Its protein product is CASSHYGRGVDEQYF.

This clone appeared once. The chain is built from TRBV5-6 and TRBJ2-7; 9 nucleotides line up with TRBD1. V was pared by 0 bases and J by 0 bases, with 10 bases of the junction left unmatched. Germline lookup yields CDR1 SGHDT and CDR2 YYEEEE. The CDR3 is 18 residues long. CDR3 nucleotide sequence: TGTGCCAGCAGCTTGGCCCACATCCGGGACAGGGACTCCTACGAGCAGTACTTC. It encodes CASSLAHIRDRDSYEQYF.

The chain links TRBV15 to TRBJ2-5; D possibly corresponds to TRBD1 (6 bases). CDR3 length: 13 residues. V lost 7 bases and J 1 base, leaving 10 bases between the germline ends. CDR1 and CDR2 (germline): LNHNV, YYDKDF (reference sequence). The CDR3 coding sequence is TGTGCCACCAAGCAGGGGAGCCAAGAGACCCAGTACTTC. This encodes CATKQGSQETQYF.

The rearrangement links TRBV5-6 to TRBJ2-1; D might be TRBD1 (6 bases). The CDR3 has 15 amino acids. Germline-derived CDR1 and CDR2 are SGHDT and YYEEEE. The V and J ends lost 1 base and 5 bases respectively, with 13 bases between them. CDR3 amino acids: CASSLSLDSHNEQFF. The DNA for the CDR3 is TGTGCCAGCAGCTTGAGTTTGGACAGCCACAATGAGCAGTTCTTC. Using reference TRBV5-6 and TRBJ2-1 for the parts outside the CDR3, the full variable domain is DAGVTQSPTHLIKTRGQQVTLRCSPKSGHDTVSWYQQALGQGPQFIFQYYEEEERQRGNFPDRFSGHQFPNYSSELNVNALLLGDSALYLCASSLSLDSHNEQFFGPGTRLTVL.